This T cell receptor (beta chain) was obtained from a study of blood T cell repertoires in COVID-19. The assay was immunoSEQ multiplex PCR, and TCRdb's table has in-frame clones only and misses some. The sample comprises approximately 500,000 clones, roughly nine tenths of which are singletons, and 7.5% to 9.5% rests with the top ten. Germline V lookup: CDR1 SEHNR, CDR2 FQNEAQ (reference sequence). Trimming pared 5 bases from V and 2 bases from J, leaving 15 bases between. This CDR3 comprises 15 residues. The TCR comes from a woman in her 50s with COVID-19, enrolled during active disease. Specimen: peripheral blood. V gene TRBV7-9 combines with J gene TRBJ1-2, with a weak D call TRBD1 (5 bases). CDR3 sequence: CASSQVGGPNYGYTF. DNA of the CDR3: TGTGCCAGCAGCCAGGTGGGGGGACCCAACTATGGCTACACCTTC. Full variable domain (outside the CDR3, taken from reference TRBV7-9 and TRBJ1-2): DTGVSQNPRHKITKRGQNVTFRCDPISEHNRLYWYRQTLGQGPEFLTYFQNEAQLEKSRLLSDRFSAERPKGSFSTLEIQRTEQGDSAMYLCASSQVGGPNYGYTFGSGTRLTVV.